The sequence of this TCR beta chain was determined in a study of blood T cell repertoires in COVID-19. The length of the CDR3 is 16 residues. CDR1 and CDR2 from the germline V gene are SGHNT and YYREEE (reference sequence). Trimming removed 1 base from V and 7 bases from J; junction bases left unmatched: 10. Some clones are missing from TCRdb's copy, which holds only in-frame ones; the method was immunoSEQ multiplex PCR. This table has some 270,000 clones, roughly 82% appearing once. The TCR was taken from a woman older than 75 with COVID-19, enrolled during active disease. The sample comprised peripheral blood. The rearrangement uses TRBV5-4 and TRBJ2-2, with 7 positions matching TRBD2. This CDR3 is CASSLPSGEYGGELFF. The CDR3 region has the DNA TGTGCCAGCAGCTTGCCCAGCGGGGAATATGGCGGGGAGCTGTTTTTT.